Listed below are T cell receptor beta chains from one sample, sequenced in a study of blood T cell repertoires in COVID-19. Data came from immunoSEQ multiplex PCR; TCRdb stores just in-frame clones and leaves some out. The table lists some 400,000 clones, approximately 89% of them singletons. The sequencing sample was made of peripheral blood. The receptors derive from a woman aged 25-40 years with COVID-19, enrolled during active disease. The CDR3 runs from the conserved cysteine through the conserved F or W. A D gene is named only where the DNA matches it firmly. The size of a clone is reported for some rows only, either as once, few or many, or as a class for expanded clones.

j_call,d_call,clone_size,v_call,cdr3_aa,cdr3_nt
TRBJ2-1,-,-,TRBV7-3,CASRRDGSSYNEQFF,TGTGCCAGCAGACGCGACGGGAGCTCCTACAATGAGCAGTTCTTC
TRBJ1-2,-,-,TRBV15,CATSSRKNYGYTF,TGTGCCACCAGCAGTAGAAAGAACTATGGCTACACCTTC
TRBJ2-1,-,-,TRBV4-3,CASSQDRLVANEQFF,TGCGCCAGCAGCCAAGATAGACTAGTCGCCAATGAGCAGTTCTTC
TRBJ1-1,TRBD1,-,TRBV5-1,CASRTGGAGGTEAFF,TGCGCCAGCCGGACAGGGGGGGCCGGAGGCACTGAAGCTTTCTTT
TRBJ2-2,-,-,TRBV7-9,CASSFWRVPNTGELFF,TGTGCCAGCAGCTTCTGGAGGGTCCCGAACACCGGGGAGCTGTTTTTT
TRBJ2-3,TRBD2,-,TRBV28,CASSLGLAGVGDTQYF,TGTGCCAGCAGTTTGGGACTAGCGGGAGTGGGAGATACGCAGTATTTT
TRBJ1-3,TRBD1,-,TRBV6-2/TRBV6-3,CASSRQGKRGNTIYF,TGTGCCAGCAGTCGACAGGGGAAACGAGGAAACACCATATATTTT
TRBJ2-5,-,-,TRBV5-1,CASSLQVSAGETQYF,TGCGCCAGCAGCTTGCAGGTCTCGGCCGGAGAGACCCAGTACTTC
TRBJ1-1,TRBD1,-,TRBV10-1,CASSGDRVPTEAFF,TGCGCCAGCAGTGGAGACAGGGTTCCAACTGAAGCTTTCTTT
TRBJ2-1,TRBD2,-,TRBV5-6,CASSSVSTAGAGEQFF,TGTGCCAGCAGCTCCGTTTCGACAGCGGGAGCGGGTGAGCAGTTCTTC
TRBJ2-5,TRBD2,once,TRBV30,CAWRTSGQETQYF,TGTGCCTGGAGGACTAGCGGACAAGAGACCCAGTACTTC
TRBJ2-1,-,-,TRBV28,CASTTGGARGNEQFF,TGTGCCAGCACTACGGGCGGGGCGAGGGGCAATGAGCAGTTCTTC
TRBJ1-3,-,-,TRBV19,CASQGGWRGNTIYF,TGTGCCAGTCAAGGCGGATGGAGGGGAAACACCATATATTTT
TRBJ2-5,-,-,TRBV5-1,CASSVTGETQYF,TGCGCCAGCAGCGTTACTGGAGAGACCCAGTACTTC
TRBJ2-7,-,-,TRBV11-2,CASTYRGSYEQYF,TGTGCCAGCACTTACCGAGGGTCCTACGAGCAGTACTTC
TRBJ2-1,TRBD2,-,TRBV7-6,CASSLRTSGRLNEQFF,TGTGCCAGCAGCTTACGGACTAGCGGGAGATTGAATGAGCAGTTCTTC
TRBJ2-7,-,-,TRBV9,CASSLQEGSSYEQYF,TGTGCCAGCAGCCTCCAGGAGGGATCCTCCTACGAGCAGTACTTC
TRBJ2-1,TRBD2,-,TRBV3-1/TRBV3-2,CASSQRETSHNEQFF,TGTGCCAGCAGCCAAAGGGAGACTAGCCACAATGAGCAGTTCTTC
TRBJ1-1,-,-,TRBV27,CASSPDRVPAFF,TGTGCCAGCAGTCCTGACCGGGTTCCAGCTTTCTTT
TRBJ2-4,TRBD2,once,TRBV3-1/TRBV3-2,CASAGGGNIQYF,TGTGCCAGCGCCGGGGGGGGAAACATTCAGTACTTC
TRBJ2-7,TRBD2,-,TRBV28,CASERTSGGSYEQYF,TGTGCCAGCGAAAGGACTAGCGGGGGTTCCTACGAGCAGTACTTC
TRBJ2-5,-,-,TRBV5-4,CASSLGAGWETQYF,TGTGCCAGCAGCCTGGGGGCGGGATGGGAGACCCAGTACTTC
TRBJ1-4,TRBD1,-,TRBV2,CASSGRDRDEKLFF,TGTGCCAGCAGTGGACGGGACAGGGATGAAAAACTGTTTTTT
TRBJ2-1,TRBD2,-,TRBV3-1/TRBV3-2,CASSQRDYTYNEQFF,TGTGCCAGCAGCCAAAGGGACTACACCTACAATGAGCAGTTCTTC
TRBJ2-1,TRBD2,-,TRBV3-1/TRBV3-2,CASSQESPLAGGILEQFF,TGTGCCAGCAGCCAAGAGTCCCCACTAGCGGGAGGCATACTCGAGCAGTTCTTC
TRBJ2-7,-,few,TRBV10-3,CATAGRDGGHEQYF,TGTGCCACCGCGGGGCGGGACGGCGGGCACGAGCAGTACTTC
TRBJ2-1,-,once,TRBV9,CASSLSGYNEQFF,TGTGCCAGCAGTTTATCAGGTTACAATGAGCAGTTCTTC
TRBJ1-4,-,-,TRBV6-5,CASSYSERVTEKLFF,TGTGCCAGCAGTTACTCGGAGCGGGTGACGGAAAAACTGTTTTTT
TRBJ2-7,TRBD2,once,TRBV7-6,CASSPIAGGYNEQYF,TGTGCCAGCAGCCCTATAGCGGGAGGGTACAACGAGCAGTACTTC
TRBJ2-7,TRBD1,once,TRBV2,CASTLKGDRVNEQYF,TGTGCCAGCACCCTAAAGGGGGACAGGGTAAACGAGCAGTACTTC
TRBJ2-6,TRBD1,-,TRBV5-6,CASSQTGFGANVLTF,TGTGCCAGCAGCCAGACAGGGTTCGGGGCCAACGTCCTGACTTTC
TRBJ2-5,TRBD2,once,TRBV4-1,CASSIPGLAYQETQYF,TGCGCCAGCAGCATACCCGGACTAGCGTACCAAGAGACCCAGTACTTC
TRBJ2-6,-,once,TRBV4-3,CASSQDWSSGANVLTF,TGCGCCAGCAGCCAAGATTGGAGCTCTGGGGCCAACGTCCTGACTTTC
TRBJ2-3,-,-,TRBV24-1,CATSGGADTQYF,TGTGCCACCAGTGGGGGGGCAGATACGCAGTATTTT
TRBJ1-2,-,-,TRBV6-5,CASSREPGGYTF,TGTGCCAGCAGCCGGGAACCCGGTGGCTACACCTTC
TRBJ2-3,TRBD2,once,TRBV2,CASKASGIAGGDTQYF,TGTGCCAGCAAGGCTAGCGGGATCGCCGGCGGAGATACGCAGTATTTT
TRBJ2-3,TRBD1,-,TRBV11-3,CASSYGQGLRDTQYF,TGTGCCAGCAGCTACGGACAGGGGCTACGAGATACGCAGTATTTT
TRBJ2-5,TRBD2,-,TRBV9,CASSVEGAGGQETQYF,TGTGCCAGCAGCGTAGAGGGGGCGGGAGGGCAAGAGACCCAGTACTTC
TRBJ2-7,-,-,TRBV7-8,CASSLVAAPYEQYF,TGTGCCAGCAGCTTAGTAGCGGCTCCCTACGAGCAGTACTTC
TRBJ2-7,TRBD2,-,TRBV3-1/TRBV3-2,CASSQVSGRLSYEQYF,TGTGCCAGCAGCCAAGTAAGCGGGAGGTTATCCTACGAGCAGTACTTC
TRBJ2-2,-,-,TRBV7-6,CASSLVVVAGPRKRFGELFF,TGTGCCAGCAGCTTAGTAGTAGTTGCGGGGCCCAGAAAAAGGTTCGGGGAGCTGTTTTTT
TRBJ2-3,-,-,TRBV7-2,CASSSSTGWGTDTQYF,TGTGCCAGCAGCTCCTCTACCGGGTGGGGCACAGATACGCAGTATTTT
TRBJ2-7,TRBD1,-,TRBV7-3,CASSPDGDRGYEQYF,TGTGCCAGCAGCCCGGACGGGGACAGGGGATACGAGCAGTACTTC
TRBJ1-3,-,-,TRBV5-6,CASSSGTFGNTIYF,TGTGCCAGCAGCTCCGGGACATTTGGAAACACCATATATTTT
TRBJ2-1,TRBD2,once,TRBV7-9,CASSQPGLAGVEQFF,TGTGCCAGCAGTCAGCCGGGGCTAGCGGGAGTTGAGCAGTTCTTC
TRBJ2-3,-,-,TRBV18,CASSRDTIHTDTQYF,TGTGCCAGCTCCCGGGACACCATCCACACAGATACGCAGTATTTT
TRBJ1-1,-,-,TRBV28,CASSLPQGSSNTEAFF,TGTGCCAGCAGTTTGCCCCAGGGGTCTTCGAACACTGAAGCTTTCTTT
TRBJ2-3,TRBD1,once,TRBV9,CASSTRDREADTQYF,TGTGCCAGCAGCACCCGGGACAGGGAGGCAGATACGCAGTATTTT